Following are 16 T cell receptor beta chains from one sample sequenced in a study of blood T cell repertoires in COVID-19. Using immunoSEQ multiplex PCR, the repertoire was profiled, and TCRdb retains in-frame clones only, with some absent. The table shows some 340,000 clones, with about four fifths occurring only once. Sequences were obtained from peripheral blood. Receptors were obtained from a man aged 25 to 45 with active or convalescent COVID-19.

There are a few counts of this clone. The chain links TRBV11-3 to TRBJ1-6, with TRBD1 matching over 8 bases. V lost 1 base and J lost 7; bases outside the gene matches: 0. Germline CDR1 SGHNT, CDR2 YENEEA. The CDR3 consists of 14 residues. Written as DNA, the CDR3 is TGTGCCAGCAGCTTAGGGACAGGGAATTCACCCCTCCACTTT. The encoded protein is CASSLGTGNSPLHF.

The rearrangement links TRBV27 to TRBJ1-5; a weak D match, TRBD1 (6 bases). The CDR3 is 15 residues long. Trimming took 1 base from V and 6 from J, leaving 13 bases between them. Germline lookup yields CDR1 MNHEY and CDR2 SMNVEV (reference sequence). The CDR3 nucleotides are TGTGCCAGCAGTTTATGGGGGGGCGGAGGTCAGCCCCAGCATTTT. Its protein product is CASSLWGGGGQPQHF.

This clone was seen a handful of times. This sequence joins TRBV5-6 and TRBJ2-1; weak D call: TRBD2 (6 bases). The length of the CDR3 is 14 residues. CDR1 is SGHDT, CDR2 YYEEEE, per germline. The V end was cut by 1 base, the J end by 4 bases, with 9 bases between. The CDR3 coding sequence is TGTGCCAGCAGCTTGATTCTAGCGTACAATGAGCAGTTCTTC. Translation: CASSLILAYNEQFF.

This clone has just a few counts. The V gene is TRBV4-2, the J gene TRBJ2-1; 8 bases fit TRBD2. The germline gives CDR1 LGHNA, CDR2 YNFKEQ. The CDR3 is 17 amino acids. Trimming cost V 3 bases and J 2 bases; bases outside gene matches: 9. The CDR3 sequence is CASSQEPTSDAYNEQFF. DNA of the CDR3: TGTGCCAGCAGCCAGGAACCGACTAGCGACGCCTACAATGAGCAGTTCTTC.

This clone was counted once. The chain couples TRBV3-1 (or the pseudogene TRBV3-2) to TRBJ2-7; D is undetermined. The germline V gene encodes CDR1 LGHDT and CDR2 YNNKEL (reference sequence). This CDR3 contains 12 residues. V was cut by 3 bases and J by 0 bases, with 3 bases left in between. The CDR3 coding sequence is TGTGCCAGCAGCCATATCTCCTACGAGCAGTACTTC. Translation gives CASSHISYEQYF.

The DNA of the CDR3 is TGTGCCAGCTCGCGAGAAGCTAACTATGGCTACACCTTC. It encodes CASSREANYGYTF. The V call is TRBV2, the J call TRBJ1-2; D gene uncertain. The CDR3 spans 13 residues. The V end was cut by 8 bases, the J end by 0 bases, with 10 bases between. CDR1 and CDR2 (germline): SNHLY, FYNNEI. The full variable domain, with the rest looked up from reference TRBV2 and TRBJ1-2, is EPEVTQTPSHQVTQMGQEVILRCVPISNHLYFYWYRQILGQKVEFLVSFYNNEISEKSEIFDDQFSVERPDGSNFTLKIRSTKLEDSAMYFCASSREANYGYTFGSGTRLTVV.

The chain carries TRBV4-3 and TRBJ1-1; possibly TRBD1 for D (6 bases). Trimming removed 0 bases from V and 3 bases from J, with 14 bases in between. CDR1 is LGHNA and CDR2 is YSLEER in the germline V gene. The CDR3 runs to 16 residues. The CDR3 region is CASSQEGGRGYTEAFF. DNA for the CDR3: TGCGCCAGCAGCCAAGAAGGAGGCAGGGGATACACTGAAGCTTTCTTT.

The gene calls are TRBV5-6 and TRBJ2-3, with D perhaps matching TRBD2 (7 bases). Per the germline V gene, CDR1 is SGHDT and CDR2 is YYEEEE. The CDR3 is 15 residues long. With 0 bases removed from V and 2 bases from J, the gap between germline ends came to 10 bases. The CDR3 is CASSLGGGVTDTQYF. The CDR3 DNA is TGTGCCAGCAGCTTGGGAGGGGGGGTCACAGATACGCAGTATTTT.

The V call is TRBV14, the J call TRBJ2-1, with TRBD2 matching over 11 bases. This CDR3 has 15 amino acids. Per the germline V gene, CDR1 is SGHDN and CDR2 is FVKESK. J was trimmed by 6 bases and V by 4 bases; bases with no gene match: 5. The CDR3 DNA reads TGTGCCAGCAGCCCACTAGCGGGAGAACGCAATGAGCAGTTCTTC. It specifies CASSPLAGERNEQFF.

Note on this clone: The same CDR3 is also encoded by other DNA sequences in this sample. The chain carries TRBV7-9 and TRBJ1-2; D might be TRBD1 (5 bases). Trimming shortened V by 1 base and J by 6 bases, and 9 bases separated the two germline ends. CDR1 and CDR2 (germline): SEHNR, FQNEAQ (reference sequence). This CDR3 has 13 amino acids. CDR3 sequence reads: CASSLVQGDGYTF. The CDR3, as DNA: TGTGCCAGCAGCTTAGTTCAGGGTGATGGCTACACCTTC. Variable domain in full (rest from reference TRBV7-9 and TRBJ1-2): DTGVSQNPRHKITKRGQNVTFRCDPISEHNRLYWYRQTLGQGPEFLTYFQNEAQLEKSRLLSDRFSAERPKGSFSTLEIQRTEQGDSAMYLCASSLVQGDGYTFGSGTRLTVV.

The CDR3 coding sequence is TGTGCCAGCAGCCCGCCCCTGGGCAGCGGGAGGGCCTACAATGAGCAGTTCTTC. This gives the protein CASSPPLGSGRAYNEQFF. The gene calls are TRBV3-1 (or the pseudogene TRBV3-2) and TRBJ2-1; 10 nucleotides line up with TRBD2. This CDR3 is built from 18 residues. Germline CDR1 LGHDT, CDR2 YNNKEL (reference sequence). Unmatched junction bases numbered 11, after V lost 4 bases and J lost 2 bases.

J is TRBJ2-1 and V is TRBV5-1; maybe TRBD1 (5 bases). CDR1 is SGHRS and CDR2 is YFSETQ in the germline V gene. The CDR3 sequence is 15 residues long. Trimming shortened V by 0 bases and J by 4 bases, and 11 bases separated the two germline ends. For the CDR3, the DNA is TGCGCCAGCAGCTTGGAACCCAGGGCGTACAATGAGCAGTTCTTC. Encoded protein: CASSLEPRAYNEQFF.

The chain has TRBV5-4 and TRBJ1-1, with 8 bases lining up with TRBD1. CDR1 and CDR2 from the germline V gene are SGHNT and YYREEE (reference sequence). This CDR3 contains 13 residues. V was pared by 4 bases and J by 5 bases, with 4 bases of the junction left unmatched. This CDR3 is CASSEQGGTEAFF. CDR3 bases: TGTGCCAGCAGCGAACAGGGGGGAACTGAAGCTTTCTTT.

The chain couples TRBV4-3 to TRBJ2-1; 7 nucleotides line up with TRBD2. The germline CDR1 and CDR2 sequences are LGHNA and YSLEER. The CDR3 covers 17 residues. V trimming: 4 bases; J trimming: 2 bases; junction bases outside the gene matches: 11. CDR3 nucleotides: TGCGCCAGCAGCCTAGACTGGCAGGGAGGGGCCTACAATGAGCAGTTCTTC. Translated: CASSLDWQGGAYNEQFF.

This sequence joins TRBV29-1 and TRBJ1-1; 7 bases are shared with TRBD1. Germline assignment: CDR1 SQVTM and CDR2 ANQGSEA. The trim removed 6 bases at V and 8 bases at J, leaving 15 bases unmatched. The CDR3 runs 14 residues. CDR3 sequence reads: CSVARWGDSPEAFF. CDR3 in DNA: TGCAGCGTCGCCCGCTGGGGGGACAGCCCAGAAGCTTTCTTT.

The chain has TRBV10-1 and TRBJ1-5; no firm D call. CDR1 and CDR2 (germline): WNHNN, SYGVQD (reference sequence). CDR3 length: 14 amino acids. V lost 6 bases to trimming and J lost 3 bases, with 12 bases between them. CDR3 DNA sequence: TGCGCCAGCAGGGTTAGACAAAACAATCAGCCCCAGCATTTT. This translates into CASRVRQNNQPQHF.